Reported below is one T cell receptor (beta chain). Its antigen remains unknown. These data belong to a study of CD8 T cells in Susac syndrome. Study overall: About 6 sequenced Susac syndrome patients had clinically active disease, while eight were in remission. Blood was drawn from patients with Susac syndrome. At that point, they were therapy-naive, on corticosteroids, or on intravenous immunoglobulin alone. General study points: None of the CD4+ T cell repertoires in Susac syndrome showed clonal expansion.

The germline V gene has CDR1 LNHDA and CDR2 SQIVND (reference sequence). The CDR3 loop spans 13 amino acids. The junction had 8 bases not matched to a gene; V was cut back by 5 bases and J by 10 bases. Random-hexamer reverse transcription was applied to roughly 0.5 to 1 ug RNA. Coverage of TCR beta CDR3 amplification by immunoSEQ multiplex PCR extended to 54 Vbeta and 13 Jbeta. One entry per CDR3 protein results from TCRdb running MiXCR on the immunoSEQ multiplex PCR reads. This sample has 150,000 or so distinct CDR3 sequences, with approximately 95% found just once. V is TRBV19 and J is TRBJ2-1; TRBD1 aligns across 7 bases. The receptor was derived from a human donor with Susac syndrome. Sequenced material: CD4+ T cells from PBMCs. The CDR3 DNA reads TGTGCCAGTAGTCCTGACAGGGTCGGGGAGCAGTTCTTC. It specifies CASSPDRVGEQFF.